A single T cell receptor beta chain is shown here with its context. The source of the sample is a study of shared T cell receptors in the human thymus. This CDR3 has 16 amino acids. Trimming took 2 bases from V and 9 from J, leaving 17 bases between them. Germline CDR1 MNHEY, CDR2 SMNVEV (reference sequence). TCRdb's copy holds only in-frame clones and misses some; the assay was immunoSEQ multiplex PCR. Among 700,000 to 750,000 clones listed, over 75% were seen once. This sample also appeared in a second study, on human thymus T cells. In that study: Corrective surgery for congenital heart defects was being performed on the healthy Finnish infants who served as donors. It was from resections taken during corrective heart surgery that the thymus tissue came.

The sequence derives from a girl under three years old with a congenital heart defect. This rearrangement joins TRBV27 to TRBJ1-6, with D unclear. Sequences were obtained from thymocytes. The CDR3, as DNA: TGTGCCAGCAGTTTACGCCCTCCAGGTGCCATTTCACCCCTCCACTTT. It codes for CASSLRPPGAISPLHF.